Listed here is a single TCR beta chain. This clonotype has at least ten counts. Its specific antigen is unknown. No clone much larger than this one lies a single base away; base qualities are absent. The CDR1 and CDR2 encoded by the germline V gene are SGDLS and YYNGEE. At the junction V is shortened by 3 bases and J by 7 bases; bases outside the gene matches: 8. The CDR3, from cysteine to phenylalanine, totals 14 residues. This entry keeps only the CDR3 DNA: 42 bases, framed from base 1. The TCR beta CDR3 regions were amplified from the RNA transcripts. The first round of RT-PCR for the TCR CDR3 was performed with the HTBI primer set and the Qiagen OneStep RT-PCR kit. Libraries were constructed in a second round of multiplex PCR, after which size selection and purification were performed. Sequencing of the libraries was done on an Illumina HiSeq2000 using paired-end 100 bp reads. The authors' analysis ran thus. SOAPnuke was used to process the raw data, with reads discarded if the reads contained adapters or uncalled bases, had a mean Phred below 15, or lacked an exact constant-primer or identifier match. High-quality paired reads were merged with COPE v1.2.5, and unique nucleotide sequences were defined as clonotypes. Clonotypes were aligned to IMGT TRBV, TRBD and TRBJ reference segments using MiTCR v1.1. Analysis was restricted to V-J combinations with a frequency above 0.0001, which covered 99% to 99.2% of repertoires. The TCS score was defined as the ratio of F50 (clonal expansion) to E x V (chaos), calculated using BLOSUM62-based TCRdist between CDR3 peptides within each V-J. Welch's t-statistics and random forest reduced 500 to 650 V-J features to 13, which were used in a naive Bayes classifier (R e1071). TCRdb's own reprocessing of the public reads used fastp at Q25 and MiXCR and kept productive beta chains. Every CDR3 protein is listed once, alongside the most common genes and DNA of its rows. TCRdb, not the original authors, processed these V and J calls. The sample table shows about 350,000 distinct CDR3 sequences, and about 18% are seen once. The ten largest clones capture roughly 35% of the sample.

This sample was taken from a study of T cells in Graves' hyperthyroidism and ophthalmopathy (dated by TCRdb to about 2019). Background on the whole study: Peripheral blood samples were taken at the time of initial diagnosis, prior to any treatment. To identify TCR V-J signatures that set the groups apart, the researchers used a discovery cohort of 95 to 100 patients, made up of around 42 with Graves' ophthalmopathy and about 59 with stable Graves' hyperthyroidism. Prospective prediction of ophthalmopathy was tested in an independent validation cohort consisting of roughly 19 hyperthyroidism patients and 15 or so patients who later progressed to ophthalmopathy. The 95 to 100 discovery patients were randomly divided into training and test sets at a 7:3 ratio. In more than 5 Graves' hyperthyroidism patients, the study also compared T-cell repertoires from thyroid tissue with T-cell repertoires from blood. Following sampling, methimazole starting at 30 mg daily was given to hyperthyroidism patients, and high-dose intravenous methylprednisolone was given to ophthalmopathy patients. According to the paper, TCR Vbeta CDR3 sequencing was carried out on about 140 peripheral blood samples, which came from around 43 ophthalmopathy, under 85 hyperthyroidism and approximately 17 progressor patients.

Hyperthyroidism patients were aged 18 to 65 years and newly diagnosed, with disease duration of less than 2 months. Exclusion was applied to patients with uncontrolled infections, other autoimmune diseases, pregnancy or lactation. Diagnoses were based on clinical symptoms, serum thyroxine and TRAb, thyroid ultrasound and orbital computed tomography. For progressor patients, blood was drawn at the first diagnosis of hyperthyroidism, before any ophthalmopathy symptoms had appeared. PBMCs were isolated from roughly 10 ml of fresh peripheral blood by Ficoll-Paque density gradient centrifugation. Progressor patients were first diagnosed with Graves' hyperthyroidism and then developed ophthalmopathy during follow-up. Total RNA was extracted using Trizol reagent, and RNA quality was assessed on an Agilent 2100 Bioanalyzer. Study-level results and caveats: In validation, progression to ophthalmopathy was predicted by the model with 70.59% sensitivity and under 85% specificity, a median of around 6.5 months before onset. In cross-validation, a model built on a 13 V-J signature told ophthalmopathy apart from stable hyperthyroidism with less than 90% sensitivity and about 81% specificity, and in testing the same model reached 80%/75%. Most expanded thyroid clonotypes (frequency above 0.001) were also found in blood, which suggests that blood repertoires may mirror thyroid immune responses. No statistical method was used to fix the sample size in advance, and group allocation was not hidden from the investigators.

This chain joins TRBV9 to TRBJ2-7; the central 9 bases match TRBD1. Sequencing was performed on blood. This clonotype originated in a woman in her 30s with Graves' hyperthyroidism that later progressed to Graves' ophthalmopathy. The CDR3 region has the sequence CASSERTGGREQYF. The DNA is TGTGCCAGCAGCGAAAGAACAGGGGGCCGGGAGCAGTACTTC. Full variable domain (CDR3 extended with the reference TRBV9 and TRBJ2-7 proteins): DSGVTQTPKHLITATGQRVTLRCSPRSGDLSVYWYQQSLDQGLQFLIQYYNGEERAKGNILERFSAQQFPDLHSELNLSSLELGDSALYFCASSERTGGREQYFGPGTRLTVT.